Sequencing of this T cell receptor beta chain was carried out in a study of Ad26.COV2.S vaccination and SARS-CoV-2 variants. Assay used: immunoSEQ multiplex PCR; TCRdb lists only in-frame clones, some missing. This sample has 75,000 to 100,000 clones, with approximately 77% found just once. This clone has just one count. The sequence was collected from a human donor who had recovered from COVID-19. Sequencing used peripheral blood, obtained after recovery from COVID-19.

DNA of the CDR3: TGTGCCAGCAGCTTGGCATTCCGGGGGAACTCCTACAATGAGCAGTTCTTC. Translating it yields CASSLAFRGNSYNEQFF. The chain couples TRBV5-6 to TRBJ2-1; D possibly corresponds to TRBD2 (6 bases). The CDR3 runs to 17 residues. Trimming stripped 0 bases from V and 0 bases from J, with 13 bases between. Germline V gives CDR1 SGHDT, CDR2 YYEEEE. Drawing the rest from reference TRBV5-6 and TRBJ2-1, the complete variable domain is DAGVTQSPTHLIKTRGQQVTLRCSPKSGHDTVSWYQQALGQGPQFIFQYYEEEERQRGNFPDRFSGHQFPNYSSELNVNALLLGDSALYLCASSLAFRGNSYNEQFFGPGTRLTVL.